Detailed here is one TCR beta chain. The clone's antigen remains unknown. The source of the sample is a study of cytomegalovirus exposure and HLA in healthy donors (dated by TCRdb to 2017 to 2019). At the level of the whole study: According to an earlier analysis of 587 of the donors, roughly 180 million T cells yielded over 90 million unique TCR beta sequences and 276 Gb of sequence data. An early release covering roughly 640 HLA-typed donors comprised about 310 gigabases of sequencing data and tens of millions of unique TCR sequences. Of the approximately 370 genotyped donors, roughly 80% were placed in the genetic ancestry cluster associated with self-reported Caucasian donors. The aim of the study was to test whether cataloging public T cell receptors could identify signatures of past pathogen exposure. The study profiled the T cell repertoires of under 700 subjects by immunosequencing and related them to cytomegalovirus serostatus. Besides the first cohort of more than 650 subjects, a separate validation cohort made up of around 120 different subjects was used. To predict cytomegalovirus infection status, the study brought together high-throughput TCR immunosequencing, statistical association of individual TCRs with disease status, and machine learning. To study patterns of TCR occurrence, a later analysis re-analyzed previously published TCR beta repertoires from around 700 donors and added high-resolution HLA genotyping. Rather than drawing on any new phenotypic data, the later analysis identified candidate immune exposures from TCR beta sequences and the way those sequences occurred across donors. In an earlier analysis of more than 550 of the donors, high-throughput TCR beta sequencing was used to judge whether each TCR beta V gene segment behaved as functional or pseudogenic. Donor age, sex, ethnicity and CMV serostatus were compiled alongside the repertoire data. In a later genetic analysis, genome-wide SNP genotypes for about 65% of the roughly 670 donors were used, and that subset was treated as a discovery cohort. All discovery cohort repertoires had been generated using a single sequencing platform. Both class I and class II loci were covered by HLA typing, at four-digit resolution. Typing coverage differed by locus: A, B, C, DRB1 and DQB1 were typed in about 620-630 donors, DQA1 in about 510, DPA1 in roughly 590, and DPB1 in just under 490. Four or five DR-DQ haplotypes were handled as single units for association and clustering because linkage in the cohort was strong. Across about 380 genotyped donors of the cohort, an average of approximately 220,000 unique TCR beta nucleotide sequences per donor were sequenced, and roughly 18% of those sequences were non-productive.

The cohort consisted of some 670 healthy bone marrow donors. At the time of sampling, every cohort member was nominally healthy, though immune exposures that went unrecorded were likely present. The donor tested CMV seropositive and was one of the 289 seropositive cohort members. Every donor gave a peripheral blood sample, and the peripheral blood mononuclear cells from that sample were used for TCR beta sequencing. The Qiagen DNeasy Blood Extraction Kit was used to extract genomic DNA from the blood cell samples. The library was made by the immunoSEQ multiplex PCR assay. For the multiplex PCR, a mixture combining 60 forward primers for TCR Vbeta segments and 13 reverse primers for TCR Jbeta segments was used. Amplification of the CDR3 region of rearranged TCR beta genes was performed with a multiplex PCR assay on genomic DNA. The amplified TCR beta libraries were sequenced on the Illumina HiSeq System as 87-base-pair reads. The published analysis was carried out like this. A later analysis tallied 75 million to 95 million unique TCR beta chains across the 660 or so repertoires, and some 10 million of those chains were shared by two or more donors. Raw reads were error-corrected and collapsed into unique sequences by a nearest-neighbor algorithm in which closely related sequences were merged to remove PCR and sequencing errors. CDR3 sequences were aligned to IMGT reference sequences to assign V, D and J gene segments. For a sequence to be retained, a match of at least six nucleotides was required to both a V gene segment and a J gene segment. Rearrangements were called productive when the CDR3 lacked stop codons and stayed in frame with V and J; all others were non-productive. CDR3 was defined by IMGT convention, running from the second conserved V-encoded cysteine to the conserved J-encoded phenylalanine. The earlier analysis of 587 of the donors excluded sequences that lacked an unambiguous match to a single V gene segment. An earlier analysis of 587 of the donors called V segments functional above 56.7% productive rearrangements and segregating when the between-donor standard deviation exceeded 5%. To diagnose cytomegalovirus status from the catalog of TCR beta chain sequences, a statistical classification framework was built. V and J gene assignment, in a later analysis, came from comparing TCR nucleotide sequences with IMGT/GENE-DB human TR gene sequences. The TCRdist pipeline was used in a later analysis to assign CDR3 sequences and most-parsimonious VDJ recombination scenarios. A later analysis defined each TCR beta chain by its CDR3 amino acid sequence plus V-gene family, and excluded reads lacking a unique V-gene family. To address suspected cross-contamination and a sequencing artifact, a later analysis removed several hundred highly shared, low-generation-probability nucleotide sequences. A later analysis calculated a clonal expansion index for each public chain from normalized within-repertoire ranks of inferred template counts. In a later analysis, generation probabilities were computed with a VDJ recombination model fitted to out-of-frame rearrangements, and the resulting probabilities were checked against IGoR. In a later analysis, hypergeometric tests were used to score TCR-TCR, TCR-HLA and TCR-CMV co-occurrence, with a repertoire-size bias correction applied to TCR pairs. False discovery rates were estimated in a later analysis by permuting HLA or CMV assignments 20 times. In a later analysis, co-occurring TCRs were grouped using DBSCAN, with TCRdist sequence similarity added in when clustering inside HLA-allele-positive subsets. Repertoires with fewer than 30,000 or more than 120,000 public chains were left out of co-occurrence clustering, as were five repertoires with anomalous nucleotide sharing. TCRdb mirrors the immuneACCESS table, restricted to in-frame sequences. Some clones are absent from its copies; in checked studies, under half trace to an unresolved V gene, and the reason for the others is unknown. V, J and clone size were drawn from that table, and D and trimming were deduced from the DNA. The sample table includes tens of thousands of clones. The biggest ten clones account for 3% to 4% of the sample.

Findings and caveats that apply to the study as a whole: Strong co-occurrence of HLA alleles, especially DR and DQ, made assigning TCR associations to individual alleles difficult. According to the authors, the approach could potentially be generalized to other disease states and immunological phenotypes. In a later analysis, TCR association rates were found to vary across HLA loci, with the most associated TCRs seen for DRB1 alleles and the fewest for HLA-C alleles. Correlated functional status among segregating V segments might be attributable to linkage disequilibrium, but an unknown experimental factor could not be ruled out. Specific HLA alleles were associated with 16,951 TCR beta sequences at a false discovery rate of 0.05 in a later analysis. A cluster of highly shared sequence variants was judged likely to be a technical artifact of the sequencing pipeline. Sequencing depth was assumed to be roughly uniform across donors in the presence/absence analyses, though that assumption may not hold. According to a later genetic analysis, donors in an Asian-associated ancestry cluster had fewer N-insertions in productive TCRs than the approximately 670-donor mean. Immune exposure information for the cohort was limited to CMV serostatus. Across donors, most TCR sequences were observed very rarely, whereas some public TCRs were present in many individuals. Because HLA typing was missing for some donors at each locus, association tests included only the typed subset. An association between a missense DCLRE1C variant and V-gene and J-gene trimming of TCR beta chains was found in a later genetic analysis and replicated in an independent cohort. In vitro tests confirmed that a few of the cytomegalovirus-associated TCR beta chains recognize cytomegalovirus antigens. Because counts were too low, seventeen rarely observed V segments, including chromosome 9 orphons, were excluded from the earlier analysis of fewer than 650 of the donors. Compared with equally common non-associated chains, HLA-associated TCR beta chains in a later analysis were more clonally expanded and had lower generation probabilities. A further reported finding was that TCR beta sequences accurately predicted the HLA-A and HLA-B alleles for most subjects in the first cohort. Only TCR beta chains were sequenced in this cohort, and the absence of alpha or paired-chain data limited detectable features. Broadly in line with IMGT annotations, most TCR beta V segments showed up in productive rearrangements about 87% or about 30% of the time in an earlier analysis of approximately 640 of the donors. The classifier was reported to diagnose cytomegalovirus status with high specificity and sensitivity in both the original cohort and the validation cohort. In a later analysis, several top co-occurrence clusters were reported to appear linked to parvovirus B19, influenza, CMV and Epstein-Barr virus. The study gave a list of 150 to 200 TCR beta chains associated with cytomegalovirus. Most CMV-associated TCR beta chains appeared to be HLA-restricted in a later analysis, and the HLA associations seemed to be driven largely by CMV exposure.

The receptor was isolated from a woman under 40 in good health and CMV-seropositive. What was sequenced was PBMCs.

In nucleotide form, the sequence is TGTGCCAGCAGAACGGGACAGGGCTGGCACGAGCAGTACTTC. Its coded protein is CASRTGQGWHEQYF. Rearrangement joined TRBV6-6 to TRBJ2-7; TRBD1 agrees with 9 junctional bases. Including the terminal cysteine and phenylalanine, the CDR3 comprises 14 residues. Only CDR3 DNA remains: 42 bases, in frame from the first base. For this chain, trimming is 6 bases at the V end and 5 bases at the J end, and the number of junction bases without a gene match is 8. CDR1 MNHNY and CDR2 SVGAGI were looked up in the germline V gene (reference sequence).